The 10 T cell receptor beta chains in this list originate from one sample, sequenced in a study of T cells after yellow fever vaccination. TCRdb fed the 5' RACE reads into MiXCR, producing one record per CDR3 protein. The sample carries around 50,000 distinct CDR3 sequences, 7% to 9% recorded once. Here the sequenced sample was CD8+ T cells sorted from PBMCs, taken around 16 days after the first yellow fever vaccination. The receptors come from a man in his late teens or twenties who received the YFV17D yellow fever vaccine.

This clonotype was seen at least ten times. The gene calls are TRBV7-2 and TRBJ1-4, with D unresolved. This CDR3 spans 17 amino acids. The germline gives CDR1 SGHTA, CDR2 FQGNSA. Trimming took 5 bases from V and 8 from J, leaving 24 bases between them. The CDR3 DNA is TGTGCCAGCAGCCCCAGACTAAACTACGGAATCGGGGAAAAACTGTTTTTT. Its protein product is CASSPRLNYGIGEKLFF.

This chain connects TRBV11-1 to TRBJ2-2; 14 nucleotides match TRBD2. CDR3 length: 20 residues. The germline gives CDR1 SGHAT, CDR2 FQDESV (reference sequence). J was trimmed by 0 bases and V by 5 bases; bases with no gene match: 11. The CDR3 DNA reads TGTGCCAGCAGCCCACCTCGGACTAGCGGGGGGAACCCGAACACCGGGGAGCTGTTTTTT. It codes for CASSPPRTSGGNPNTGELFF.

In its sample, this clonotype was seen many times. The chain carries TRBV7-8 and TRBJ2-1; D gene uncertain. V shed 5 bases and J shed 4 bases, with 12 bases lying between them. The length of the CDR3 is 14 residues. Germline loops: CDR1 SGHVS, CDR2 FQNEAQ. The CDR3 nucleotides read TGTGCCAGCAGCCCCGCTTTGGGATACAATGAGCAGTTCTTC. Amino acids: CASSPALGYNEQFF.

This clonotype was counted at least ten times. This chain connects TRBV29-1 to TRBJ1-2; unclear D gene. This CDR3 has 14 residues. Trimming took 0 bases from V and 0 from J, leaving 8 bases between them. Germline-derived CDR1 and CDR2 are SQVTM and ANQGSEA. CDR3 loop: CSVEDRSSNYGYTF. The CDR3 DNA follows: TGCAGCGTTGAAGATCGTAGTTCTAACTATGGCTACACCTTC.

This clonotype was seen ten or more times. J is TRBJ1-1 and V is TRBV12-3 or TRBV12-4, with TRBD1 as a possible D gene (6 bases). The CDR3 loop spans 13 amino acids. The V end lost 8 bases, the J end lost 2 bases, and 12 bases lay between the germline ends. The CDR3 coding sequence is TGTGCCAGCCAAGGGACACCCAACACTGAAGCTTTCTTT. Protein product: CASQGTPNTEAFF.

About this clonotype: A much larger clone differs from this one at a single base, so this may be a read error. The chain employs TRBV5-1 and TRBJ2-7; 9 positions agree with TRBD1. After removal of 4 bases from V and 0 bases from J, the junction contained 2 bases not matched to a gene. CDR3 length equals 14 residues. CDR1 is SGHRS, CDR2 YFSETQ, per germline. In DNA, the CDR3 is TGCGCCAGCAGCGGGACAGGGTACTCCTACGAGCAGTACTTC. It translates to CASSGTGYSYEQYF.

This chain joins TRBV7-9 and TRBJ2-7; 8 bases agree with TRBD2. V dropped 4 bases and J dropped 6; count of bases not matched to a gene: 5. The CDR3 totals 13 residues. Germline CDR1 SEHNR, CDR2 FQNEAQ (reference sequence). The CDR3 is CASSSAGVAEQYV. DNA of the CDR3: TGTGCCAGCAGCTCAGCGGGAGTTGCCGAGCAGTACGTC.

This clonotype was counted at least ten times. This chain joins TRBV27 and TRBJ2-1, with 9 bases that match TRBD1. Germline CDR1 reads MNHEY; CDR2 reads SMNVEV (reference sequence). Losses at the gene ends were 8 bases for V and 9 bases for J; bases not matched to a gene: 14. The length of the CDR3 is 15 residues. DNA of the CDR3: TGTGCCAGCTCCTCGGGGACAGGGATTGTTAGTGAGCAGTTCTTC. Translated, it gives CASSSGTGIVSEQFF.

The rearrangement links TRBV6-2 or TRBV6-3 to TRBJ2-7; weak D call: TRBD2 (5 bases). Trimming took off 4 bases at V and 0 bases at J, with 10 bases between the two ends. Germline V lookup: CDR1 MNHEY, CDR2 SVGEGT. The CDR3 consists of 14 residues. The chain's CDR3 is CASSSLSVSYEQYF. The CDR3 bases are TGTGCCAGCAGTTCGCTTAGCGTCTCCTACGAGCAGTACTTC.

V is TRBV19 and J is TRBJ2-7; D possibly corresponds to TRBD1 (6 bases). This CDR3 spans 14 amino acids. The germline gives CDR1 LNHDA, CDR2 SQIVND (reference sequence). The germline V and J ends were trimmed by 2 bases and 1 base, with 9 bases remaining between them. CDR3 sequence (DNA): TGTGCCAGTAGTATAACAGGGTCGTCCTACGAGCAGTACTTC. Its protein is CASSITGSSYEQYF.